The TCR beta chain described here comes from a study of T-cell reconstitution after alpha-beta-depleted transplantation in children. The study, taken as a whole, reports: Surviving recipient T cells and thymic progenitors produced the high day-60 TCRbeta diversity seen in some patients. At the one-year point after transplant, T-cell counts and TCRbeta diversity were found to come mostly from T cells that had been newly produced. About two months after transplant, alpha-beta T cells reportedly came from several hundred expanded graft clones.

Germline values: CDR1 LGHNA, CDR2 YNFKEQ. The V segment lost 3 bases and the J segment 2 bases; nucleotides outside the gene matches: 8. This CDR3 has 16 amino acids. TCRbeta library construction was performed incorporating unique molecular identifiers. MiXCR, applied by TCRdb to the PCR reads, yields one record per CDR3 protein. The table lists 250,000 to 400,000 distinct CDR3 sequences, around 25% of them singletons, with 11% in the top ten. This clonotype was seen more than once but under ten times. Its antigen is not known. This TCR was recovered from a male patient between 10 and 17 years old who had a stem cell transplant for acute lymphoblastic leukemia, so the T cells may come from the graft donor. The specimen comprised PBMCs, mostly from graft donor cells, sampled 180 days after TCRalphabeta/CD19-depleted stem cell transplant. The chain combines TRBV4-2 with TRBJ2-7, with 9 bases fitting TRBD2. CDR3 amino acids: CASSQAESSGAYEQYF. The CDR3 DNA is TGTGCCAGCAGCCAGGCTGAATCTAGCGGGGCCTACGAGCAGTACTTC.